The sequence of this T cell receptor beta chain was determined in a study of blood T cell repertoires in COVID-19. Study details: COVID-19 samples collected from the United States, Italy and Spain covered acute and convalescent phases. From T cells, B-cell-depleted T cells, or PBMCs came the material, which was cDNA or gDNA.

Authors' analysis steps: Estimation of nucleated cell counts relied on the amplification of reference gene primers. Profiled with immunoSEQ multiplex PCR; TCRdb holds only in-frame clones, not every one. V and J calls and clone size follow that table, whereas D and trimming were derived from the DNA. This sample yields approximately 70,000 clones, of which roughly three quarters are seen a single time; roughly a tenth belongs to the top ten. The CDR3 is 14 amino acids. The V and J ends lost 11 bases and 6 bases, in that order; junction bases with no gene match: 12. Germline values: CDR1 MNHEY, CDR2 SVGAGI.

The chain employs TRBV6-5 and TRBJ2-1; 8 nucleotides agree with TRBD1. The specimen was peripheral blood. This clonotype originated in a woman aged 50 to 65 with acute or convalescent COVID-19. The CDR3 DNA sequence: TGTGCCTCCCTCGGAGGGACAGGATCCAATGAGCAGTTCTTC. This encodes CASLGGTGSNEQFF.